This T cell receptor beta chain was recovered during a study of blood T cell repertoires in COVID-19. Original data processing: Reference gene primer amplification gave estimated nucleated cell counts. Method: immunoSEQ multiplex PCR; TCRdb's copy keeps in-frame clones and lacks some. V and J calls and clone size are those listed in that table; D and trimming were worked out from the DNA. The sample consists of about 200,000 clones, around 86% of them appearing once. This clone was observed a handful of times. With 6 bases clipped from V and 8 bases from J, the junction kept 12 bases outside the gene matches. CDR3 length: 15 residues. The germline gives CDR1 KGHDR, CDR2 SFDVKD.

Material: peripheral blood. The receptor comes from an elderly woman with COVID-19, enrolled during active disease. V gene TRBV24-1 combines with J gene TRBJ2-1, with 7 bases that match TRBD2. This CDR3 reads CATSRGETGSDEQFF. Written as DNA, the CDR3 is TGTGCCACCAGTCGGGGGGAGACTGGGTCCGATGAGCAGTTCTTC.